Listed here are 8 T cell receptor beta chains from one sample, sequenced in a study of control samples from healthy donors and cancer patients. Clones were sequenced by immunoSEQ multiplex PCR, and TCRdb holds only the in-frame ones, with some missing. The sample holds 170,000 or so clones, 90% seen once. Sequenced input: blood. The source is a woman between 50 and 59 years old in good health.

This clone showed up just once. This chain links TRBV5-6 with TRBJ1-4; D call uncertain. Trimming removed 5 bases from V and 6 bases from J, with 11 bases in between. The germline V gene has CDR1 SGHDT and CDR2 YYEEEE. This CDR3 contains 13 residues. The CDR3 sequence: CASRGFVYEKLFF. The CDR3 DNA reads as TGTGCCAGCAGAGGGTTTGTATATGAAAAACTGTTTTTT.

This clone was seen only once. This rearrangement joins TRBV11-2 to TRBJ1-5, with D perhaps matching TRBD1 (6 bases). The CDR3 is 13 residues long. Trimming took 4 bases from V and 7 from J, leaving 11 bases between them. Germline values: CDR1 SGHAT, CDR2 FQNNGV. As DNA, the CDR3 is TGTGCCAGCAGCTCAGGGGTCGGGCAGCCCCAGCATTTT. Translated, it gives CASSSGVGQPQHF.

The rearrangement joins TRBV6-2 or TRBV6-3 to TRBJ2-3; D gene unclear. V was clipped by 0 bases and J by 0 bases, with 10 bases between them. CDR3 length equals 16 residues. CDR1 and CDR2 from the germline V gene are MNHEY and SVGEGT. The CDR3 nucleotides are TGTGCCAGCAGTTACTCGGCGGAACCTAGCACAGATACGCAGTATTTT. It translates to CASSYSAEPSTDTQYF.

This clone was seen only once. The genes are TRBV5-1 and TRBJ2-1; the D is unclear. The CDR3 consists of 16 residues. The V end was cut by 4 bases, the J end by 0 bases, with 14 bases between. Germline CDR1 and CDR2: SGHRS and YFSETQ. CDR3 sequence reads: CASSANVAGSYNEQFF. In nucleotides, the CDR3 is TGCGCCAGCAGCGCCAACGTGGCCGGCTCCTACAATGAGCAGTTCTTC.

The rearrangement joins TRBV28 to TRBJ2-3; 12 positions agree with TRBD2. V shed 6 bases and J 4 bases; nucleotides not matched to a gene: 14. The germline gives CDR1 MDHEN, CDR2 SYDVKM. This CDR3 has 18 residues. The CDR3 coding sequence is TGTGCCAGCAGCCGGTACCCGACTAGCGGGAGAAGGGCAGATACGCAGTATTTT. Translated: CASSRYPTSGRRADTQYF.

V is TRBV18 and J is TRBJ2-3, with D unresolved. V gave up 1 base and J gave up 3 bases, with 2 bases separating them. Germline CDR1 and CDR2: KGHSH and LQKENI. CDR3 length: 12 amino acids. The CDR3 loop is CASSPQTDTQYF. The CDR3, as DNA: TGTGCCAGCTCACCACAGACAGATACGCAGTATTTT.

The V gene is TRBV5-4, the J gene TRBJ1-1; possibly TRBD1 for D (5 bases). From germline, CDR1 is SGHNT and CDR2 YYREEE (reference sequence). V was trimmed by 2 bases and J by 13 bases, leaving 18 bases between them. This CDR3 is 13 amino acids long. CDR3 sequence (DNA): TGTGCCAGCAGCTTAGCAGGGATCCCTAGAGGTTTCTTT. It translates to CASSLAGIPRGFF.

V usage is TRBV28 and J usage is TRBJ2-4, with D possibly TRBD1 on 8 matching bases. Trimming shortened V by 4 bases and J by 9 bases, and 19 bases separated the two germline ends. This CDR3 has 15 amino acids. Germline V lookup: CDR1 MDHEN, CDR2 SYDVKM. In DNA, the CDR3 is TGTGCCAGCAGTTCGGGACAGGTTGGGGGGGGCATTCAGTACTTC. It translates to CASSSGQVGGGIQYF. Based on the CDR3 plus reference TRBV28 and TRBJ2-4, the full variable domain is DVKVTQSSRYLVKRTGEKVFLECVQDMDHENMFWYRQDPGLGLRLIYFSYDVKMKEKGDIPEGYSVSREKKERFSLILESASTNQTSMYLCASSSGQVGGGIQYFGAGTRLSVL.